Listed here is a single T cell receptor beta chain. There is no known antigen for this receptor. No base qualities exist here, and no much larger clone lies one base off it. The library was generated by the immunoSEQ multiplex PCR assay. For the multiplex PCR, a mixture combining 60 forward primers for TCR Vbeta segments and 13 reverse primers for TCR Jbeta segments was used. The CDR3 region of rearranged TCR beta genes was amplified from genomic DNA with a multiplex PCR assay. The Illumina HiSeq System was used to sequence the amplified TCR beta libraries as 87-base-pair reads. As for the authors' bioinformatics: A later analysis tallied 70 million to 100 million unique TCR beta chains across the 666 repertoires, and about 10 million of those chains were shared by two or more donors. A nearest-neighbor algorithm error-corrected the raw reads and collapsed the reads into unique sequences, merging closely related sequences to remove PCR and sequencing errors. V, D and J gene segments were assigned by aligning CDR3 sequences to IMGT reference sequences. Each retained sequence needed at least a six-nucleotide match to both a V gene segment and a J gene segment. A rearrangement was called productive if the CDR3 had no stop codons and remained in frame with V and J, and every other rearrangement was called non-productive. Following IMGT convention, CDR3 was defined as the stretch from the second conserved V-encoded cysteine to the conserved J-encoded phenylalanine. In an earlier analysis of around 540 of the donors, sequences lacking an unambiguous match to a single V gene segment were excluded. An earlier analysis of a few hundred of the donors called V segments functional above 56.7% productive rearrangements and segregating when the between-donor standard deviation exceeded 5%. A statistical classification framework was built to diagnose cytomegalovirus status from the catalog of TCR beta chain sequences. In a later analysis, TCR nucleotide sequences were compared against IMGT/GENE-DB human TR gene sequences so that V and J genes could be assigned. The TCRdist pipeline was used in a later analysis to assign CDR3 sequences and most-parsimonious VDJ recombination scenarios. In a later analysis, each TCR beta chain was defined by its CDR3 amino acid sequence together with its V-gene family, and reads lacking a unique V-gene family were excluded. To address suspected cross-contamination and a sequencing artifact, a later analysis removed 450 to 700 highly shared, low-generation-probability nucleotide sequences. In a later analysis, a clonal expansion index for each public chain was calculated from normalized within-repertoire ranks of inferred template counts. Generation probabilities in a later analysis came from a VDJ recombination model fitted to out-of-frame rearrangements, and those results were checked against IGoR. In a later analysis, TCR-TCR, TCR-HLA and TCR-CMV co-occurrence was scored with hypergeometric tests, and a repertoire-size bias correction was applied to TCR pairs. In a later analysis, false discovery rates were estimated by permuting HLA or CMV assignments 20 times. In a later analysis, co-occurring TCRs were grouped using DBSCAN, and TCRdist sequence similarity was added for clustering within HLA-allele-positive subsets. For co-occurrence clustering, repertoires with fewer than 30,000 or more than 120,000 public chains were excluded, along with five or six repertoires with anomalous nucleotide sharing. In TCRdb, the immuneACCESS table is reduced to in-frame sequences with V and J assigned. These tables do not hold every clone; where another copy was compared, an unresolved V gene accounts for under half, and the others remain unexplained. V, J and clone size derive from that table, while D and trimming were established from the DNA sequence. Present in this sample are 120,000 or so clones, around four fifths of which were seen just once. The ten largest clonotypes hold around 5.9% of the sample.

The cohort was made up of approximately 670 healthy bone marrow donors. At the time of sampling, all cohort members were nominally healthy, though unrecorded immune exposures were likely present. The donor tested CMV seropositive, placing the donor among the 289 seropositive members of the cohort. A peripheral blood sample was provided by each donor, and peripheral blood mononuclear cells were used for TCR beta sequencing. Genomic DNA was extracted from the blood cell samples with the Qiagen DNeasy Blood Extraction Kit. The data stem from a study of cytomegalovirus exposure and HLA in healthy donors (dated by TCRdb to about 2017). Regarding the research as a whole: An earlier analysis of some 600 of the donors reported about 260 Gb of sequence data and 100 million to 120 million unique TCR beta sequences obtained from approximately 180 million T cells. A later analysis re-examined previously published TCR beta repertoires from about 700 donors and added high-resolution HLA genotyping to investigate patterns of TCR occurrence. Typing coverage varied by locus: roughly 620-630 donors for A, B, C, DRB1 and DQB1; approximately 500 for DQA1; approximately 570 for DPA1; roughly 470 for DPB1. A later genetic analysis took genome-wide SNP genotypes for about three fifths of the 666 donors and used that subset as a discovery cohort. A few DR-DQ haplotypes were treated as single units for association and clustering because of strong linkage in the cohort. HLA typing included class I and class II loci at four-digit resolution. In the later analysis, no new phenotypic data were used to find candidate immune exposures; instead, reliance was placed on TCR beta sequences and their occurrence across donors. An early release that covered several hundred HLA-typed donors contained approximately 300 gigabases of sequencing data and around 85 million unique TCR sequences. The study combined high-throughput TCR immunosequencing, statistical association of individual TCRs with disease status, and machine learning to predict cytomegalovirus infection status. Alongside the repertoire data, information on donor age, sex, ethnicity and CMV serostatus was compiled. All discovery cohort repertoires had been generated using a single sequencing platform. The aim of the study was to test whether cataloging public T cell receptors could identify signatures of past pathogen exposure. In an earlier analysis of 587 of the donors, high-throughput TCR beta sequencing was used to judge whether each TCR beta V gene segment behaved as functional or pseudogenic. Of the roughly 400 genotyped donors, 65% to 90% fell in the genetic ancestry cluster associated with self-reported Caucasian donors. Using immunosequencing, the study profiled T cell repertoires from 500 to 800 subjects and related those repertoires to cytomegalovirus serostatus. In addition to the first cohort of 650 to 750 subjects, a separate validation cohort of approximately 130 different subjects was used. Across some 400 genotyped donors of the cohort, an average of approximately 240,000 unique TCR beta nucleotide sequences per donor were sequenced, and 15% to 20% of those sequences were non-productive.

V is cut by 1 base and J by 10 bases, and the space between the germline ends is 15 bases. There are 15 amino acids in the CDR3, from cysteine to phenylalanine inclusive. Just CDR3 DNA is preserved here, 45 bases in frame from base 1. The germline V gene provides CDR1 SGHRS and CDR2 YFSETQ. On the study overall, not on this receptor specifically: In a later analysis, HLA-associated TCR beta chains showed more clonal expansion and lower generation probabilities than non-associated chains that were equally common. Roughly uniform sequencing depth across donors was assumed in presence/absence analyses, although this assumption may not hold. Broadly in line with IMGT annotations, most TCR beta V segments showed up in productive rearrangements about 87% or about 30% of the time in an earlier analysis of about 500 of the donors. Because HLA typing was unavailable for some donors at each locus, only the typed subset was used in association tests. Because the 87-base-pair reads could not distinguish some IMGT-functional V segments, including TRBV6-2 and TRBV6-3, those segments were excluded. The classifier was reported to diagnose cytomegalovirus status with high specificity and sensitivity in both the original cohort and the validation cohort. In a later genetic analysis, a missense DCLRE1C variant was associated with V-gene and J-gene trimming of TCR beta chains, and the association was replicated in an independent cohort. According to a later genetic analysis, donors in an Asian-associated ancestry cluster had fewer N-insertions in productive TCRs than the approximately 670-donor mean. In a later analysis, most CMV-associated TCR beta chains were found to appear HLA-restricted, with HLA associations seemingly driven largely by CMV exposure. A further reported finding was that TCR beta sequences accurately predicted the HLA-A and HLA-B alleles for most subjects in the first cohort. Correlated functional status among segregating V segments might be attributable to linkage disequilibrium, but an unknown experimental factor could not be ruled out. The sequencing pipeline was judged likely to have produced a cluster of highly shared sequence variants as a technical artifact. In a later analysis, several top co-occurrence clusters were reported to appear linked to parvovirus B19, influenza, CMV and Epstein-Barr virus. Across donors, most TCR sequences were observed very rarely, whereas some public TCRs were present in many individuals. At a false discovery rate of 0.05, a later analysis linked some 17,000 TCR beta sequences to specific HLA alleles. According to the authors, the approach could potentially be generalized to other disease states and immunological phenotypes. Strong co-occurrence of HLA alleles, especially DR and DQ, made assigning TCR associations to individual alleles difficult. According to a later analysis, TCR association rates differed among HLA loci, with DRB1 alleles showing the most associated TCRs and HLA-C alleles showing the fewest. In this cohort, only TCR beta chains were sequenced, and detectable features were limited by the absence of alpha or paired-chain data. Three of the identified cytomegalovirus-associated TCR beta chains were confirmed in vitro to be specific for cytomegalovirus antigens. The study gave a list of 150 to 200 TCR beta chains associated with cytomegalovirus. Because counts were too low, seventeen rarely observed V segments, including chromosome 9 orphons, were left out of the earlier analysis of some 600 of the donors. CMV serostatus was the only immune exposure information available for the cohort.

The chain employs TRBV5-1 and TRBJ1-6, with a tentative D gene TRBD1 over 5 matching bases. Material: PBMCs. The receptor was isolated from a man aged 30-40 years in good health and CMV-seropositive. CDR3 region: CASSLSGLERSPLHF. The DNA is as follows: TGCGCCAGCAGCTTGTCAGGGCTTGAACGATCACCCCTCCACTTT.